The 8 T cell receptor beta chains presented below share a single source sample, sequenced in a study of TIL therapy for anti-PD-1-resistant metastatic lung cancer (dated by TCRdb to the early 2020s). Using bias-controlled multiplex PCR with the immunoSEQ v3 hsTCRB kit, the TCR beta CDR3 regions were amplified from genomic DNA. Drawn from immuneACCESS, this table holds only the in-frame rearrangements with V and J called that TCRdb kept. Clones are partly lost; checked studies trace under half to an unresolved V gene and leave the rest unexplained. For this sample there are some 18,000 clones; about 83% appear just once. Of the sample, about 2.3% falls within the top ten clones. This sample's time point label indicates: pre-treatment sample, taken before nivolumab and TIL therapy. Material: blood, obtained at baseline. These receptors were collected from a person aged 25-85 years with non-small cell lung cancer.

The chain couples TRBV15 to TRBJ1-4; 8 bases are a match to TRBD1. Unmatched junction bases numbered 11, after V lost 0 bases and J lost 8 bases. Germline-derived CDR1 and CDR2 are LNHNV and YYDKDF (reference sequence). This CDR3 contains 17 residues. Here the CDR3 reads CATSRDVTGGSREKLFF. CDR3 coding DNA: TGTGCCACCAGCAGAGATGTCACAGGGGGATCGCGGGAAAAACTGTTTTTT.

The chain is built from TRBV30 and TRBJ1-2; 10 positions match TRBD1. The length of the CDR3 is 14 residues. Unmatched junction bases numbered 2, after V lost 2 bases and J lost 2 bases. Germline V gives CDR1 GTSNPN, CDR2 SVGIG (reference sequence). CDR3 sequence: CAWSSGQGNYGYTF. In DNA form, the CDR3 reads TGTGCCTGGAGTTCGGGACAGGGGAACTATGGCTACACCTTC.

This sequence joins TRBV5-6 and TRBJ2-6, with D possibly matching TRBD1 (5 bases). V dropped 2 bases and J dropped 2 bases, with 14 bases sitting between them. The germline V gene has CDR1 SGHDT and CDR2 YYEEEE. The CDR3 loop spans 17 amino acids. This CDR3 is CASSFPRAGTGANVLTF. In nucleotides, the CDR3 is TGTGCCAGCAGCTTTCCCAGGGCTGGGACTGGGGCCAACGTCCTGACTTTC. The full variable domain, with the rest looked up from reference TRBV5-6 and TRBJ2-6, is DAGVTQSPTHLIKTRGQQVTLRCSPKSGHDTVSWYQQALGQGPQFIFQYYEEEERQRGNFPDRFSGHQFPNYSSELNVNALLLGDSALYLCASSFPRAGTGANVLTFGAGSRLTVL.

As DNA, the CDR3 is TGTGCCAGCAGCCCTCGGACTAGCGGGATATACGAGCAGTACTTC. It codes for CASSPRTSGIYEQYF. The chain carries TRBV28 and TRBJ2-7, with TRBD2 matching over 12 bases. The V segment lost 6 bases and the J segment 4 bases; nucleotides outside the gene matches: 7. The CDR3 length is 15 residues. Looked up from germline, CDR1 is MDHEN and CDR2 is SYDVKM.

This clone was picked up one time. The CDR3 nucleotides read TGTGCCAGCAGCCCAGGGGGGCAGATCAATCAGCCCCAGCATTTT. It yields the protein CASSPGGQINQPQHF. The J gene is TRBJ1-5, the V gene TRBV5-8; 7 nucleotides line up with TRBD1. This CDR3 has 15 amino acids. CDR1 and CDR2 (germline): SGHTS, YDEGEE. Trimming removed 4 bases from V and 3 bases from J; junction bases left unmatched: 7.

The V gene is TRBV18, the J gene TRBJ2-7, with D perhaps TRBD2 (6 bases). The CDR3 is made up of 14 amino acids. Germline-derived CDR1 and CDR2 are KGHSH and LQKENI. V shed 3 bases and J shed 4 bases, with 13 bases lying between them. The chain's CDR3 is CASSPGLLVYEQYF. The CDR3 DNA sequence: TGTGCCAGCTCACCGGGACTCCTCGTTTACGAGCAGTACTTC.

The genes are TRBV5-4 and TRBJ2-7; the D gene is possibly TRBD2 (6 bases). The V end lost 0 bases, the J end lost 3 bases, and 10 bases lay between the germline ends. The CDR3 contains 14 residues. The germline V gene has CDR1 SGHNT and CDR2 YYREEE (reference sequence). The CDR3 sequence is CASSLGGTFYEQYF. Written as DNA, the CDR3 is TGTGCCAGCAGCTTGGGGGGGACTTTCTACGAGCAGTACTTC.

V is TRBV19 and J is TRBJ1-5; the D gene is possibly TRBD1 (6 bases). Germline CDR1 is LNHDA and CDR2 is SQIVND (reference sequence). V gave up 5 bases and J gave up 6 bases, with 23 bases separating them. CDR3 length: 17 amino acids. The CDR3 loop is CASSFRMGGAGGQPQHF. Here the CDR3 DNA reads TGTGCCAGTAGTTTCCGGATGGGGGGGGCCGGAGGTCAGCCCCAGCATTTT.